The 27 T cell receptor beta chains reported below all come from one sample, sequenced in a study of identical twins. TCRdb reprocessed the 5' RACE reads via MiXCR and lists one record per CDR3 protein. The repertoire has under 350,000 distinct CDR3 sequences, less than 9.5% of them found once; the top ten carry roughly 6.4%. The sample also formed part of further work on yellow fever vaccine responses in identical twins.

Sequenced sample: CD8+ T cells sorted from blood. The receptor source for this set is a young woman in good health.

This clonotype was observed a few times. The chain combines TRBV6-2 or TRBV6-3 with TRBJ2-1; D tentatively reads TRBD1 or TRBD2 (6 bases each). Looked up from germline, CDR1 is MNHEY and CDR2 is SVGEGT. The V gene lost 5 bases and the J gene lost 6 bases, with 20 bases spanning the gap. This CDR3 has 16 amino acids. The CDR3 loop is CASSPPSVPGANEQFF. CDR3 coding DNA: TGTGCCAGCAGTCCCCCTAGCGTTCCGGGGGCCAATGAGCAGTTCTTC.

This clonotype was observed a few times. The chain uses TRBV11-2 and TRBJ2-3; 11 positions agree with TRBD2. Germline V gene sequence: CDR1 SGHAT, CDR2 FQNNGV. The length of the CDR3 is 15 residues. After removal of 5 bases from V and 4 bases from J, the junction contained 5 bases not matched to a gene. The CDR3 here is CASSHTSGSADTQYF. CDR3 in DNA: TGTGCCAGCAGCCATACTAGCGGGAGCGCAGATACGCAGTATTTT.

V and J are TRBV4-3 and TRBJ2-2; D call uncertain. The germline V gene has CDR1 LGHNA and CDR2 YSLEER. Trimming stripped 0 bases from V and 0 bases from J, with 8 bases between. The CDR3 runs 16 residues. The CDR3 DNA reads TGCGCCAGCAGCCAAGATCGAAGTTCGAACACCGGGGAGCTGTTTTTT. Its translation is CASSQDRSSNTGELFF.

This clonotype was detected a few times. The J gene is TRBJ2-1, the V gene TRBV29-1; 8 nucleotides match TRBD2. From germline, CDR1 is SQVTM and CDR2 ANQGSEA. V shed 5 bases and J 8 bases; nucleotides not matched to a gene: 26. This CDR3 contains 19 residues. The CDR3 spells CSVIEFHMGSGLGRYEQFF. CDR3 coding DNA: TGCAGCGTTATTGAATTCCACATGGGTTCGGGACTAGGTCGCTATGAGCAGTTCTTC.

The chain is built from TRBV9 and TRBJ2-1; no reliable D call. This CDR3 spans 11 amino acids. V lost 5 bases to trimming and J lost 5 bases, with 5 bases between them. The germline gives CDR1 SGDLS, CDR2 YYNGEE. The CDR3 here is CASRADNEQFF. CDR3 nucleotide sequence: TGTGCCAGCAGGGCAGACAATGAGCAGTTCTTC. The full variable domain, in which reference TRBV9 and TRBJ2-1 provide the parts outside the CDR3, is DSGVTQTPKHLITATGQRVTLRCSPRSGDLSVYWYQQSLDQGLQFLIQYYNGEERAKGNILERFSAQQFPDLHSELNLSSLELGDSALYFCASRADNEQFFGPGTRLTVL.

In its sample, this clonotype was seen a few times. CDR3 bases: TGTGCCACCAGCAGGGACGTTGCTAGTTATGGGAGGAACACTGAAGCTTTCTTT. Translated, it gives CATSRDVASYGRNTEAFF. V is TRBV15 and J is TRBJ1-1; D uncertain. Germline assignment: CDR1 LNHNV and CDR2 YYDKDF (reference sequence). The CDR3 sequence is 18 residues long. V was cut by 3 bases and J by 1 base, with 21 bases left in between.

About this clonotype: A read error is possible here, since a much larger clone lies one base away. The chain employs TRBV20-1 and TRBJ2-3; TRBD1 might be the D (7 bases). CDR3 length: 16 residues. Germline CDR1 DFQATT, CDR2 SNEGSKA (reference sequence). The CDR3 region is CSAKGPGGLSTHTQYF. The DNA of the CDR3 is TGCAGTGCTAAAGGGCCAGGGGGGCTGAGCACACATACGCAGTATTTT.

This clonotype appeared many times. V usage is TRBV29-1 and J usage is TRBJ2-1; 8 bases agree with TRBD2. V dropped 4 bases and J dropped 10; count of bases not matched to a gene: 9. The CDR3 is 13 amino acids. Per the germline V gene, CDR1 is SQVTM and CDR2 is ANQGSEA. The CDR3 spells CSVVREGLGEQFF. CDR3 nucleotides: TGCAGCGTTGTCCGGGAGGGACTCGGAGAGCAGTTCTTC.

The rearrangement joins TRBV4-3 to TRBJ2-7, with D perhaps TRBD1 or TRBD2 (5 bases each). Germline-derived CDR1 and CDR2 are LGHNA and YSLEER. The ends were cut back, 0 bases at V and 0 bases at J, with 18 bases in the middle. The CDR3 consists of 18 residues. The CDR3 sequence is CASSQDRGSPVGSYEQYF. In DNA, the CDR3 is TGCGCCAGCAGCCAAGATCGGGGCAGCCCGGTTGGCTCCTACGAGCAGTACTTC.

The rearrangement links TRBV2 to TRBJ1-2; D not resolved. The germline gives CDR1 SNHLY, CDR2 FYNNEI. The CDR3 has 14 residues. The V end lost 4 bases, the J end lost 5 bases, and 14 bases lay between the germline ends. CDR3 loop: CASSVEGSVYGYTF. The CDR3 region has the DNA TGTGCCAGCAGTGTAGAGGGCTCGGTATATGGCTACACCTTC.

In this sample, this clonotype turned up many times. This chain connects TRBV5-1 to TRBJ2-1, with D uncertain. Trimming took 1 base from V and 8 from J, leaving 7 bases between them. Germline assignment: CDR1 SGHRS and CDR2 YFSETQ. This CDR3 has 12 amino acids. CDR3 sequence: CASSLYGDEQFF. The CDR3 region has the DNA TGCGCCAGCAGCTTGTACGGAGATGAGCAGTTCTTC.

This clonotype was seen many times. This chain connects TRBV7-8 to TRBJ1-5, with 7 bases fitting TRBD1. Germline CDR1 and CDR2: SGHVS and FQNEAQ. The CDR3 contains 16 residues. The V segment lost 5 bases and the J segment 2 bases; nucleotides outside the gene matches: 9. The CDR3 coding sequence is TGTGCCAGCAGCGTATTCAAGGGGGCTGGCAATCAGCCCCAGCATTTT. Encoded protein: CASSVFKGAGNQPQHF.

This clonotype occurred many times. The chain combines TRBV6-2 or TRBV6-3 with TRBJ2-1; TRBD1 agrees at 7 bases. The V gene's germline CDR1 is MNHEY and CDR2 SVGEGT. The length of the CDR3 is 16 residues. V was clipped by 8 bases and J by 2 bases; unmatched bases: 12. The CDR3 loop reads CASDLTLTGPYNEQFF. The DNA of the CDR3 is TGTGCCAGCGACCTAACGTTGACAGGGCCCTACAATGAGCAGTTCTTC.

Turning to this clonotype: A junction end diverges from the germline sequence, so it may reflect a read error. J is TRBJ2-5 and V is TRBV5-4; D is unresolved. Per germline, CDR1 SGHNT and CDR2 YYREEE (reference sequence). The CDR3 consists of 13 residues. The CDR3 spells CAISLGLAETQYF. In nucleotides, the CDR3 is TGTGCCATCAGCCTTGGGCTCGCGGAGACCCAGTACTTC.

This chain links TRBV7-9 with TRBJ2-7; D might be TRBD2 (5 bases). Looked up from germline, CDR1 is SEHNR and CDR2 is FQNEAQ (reference sequence). The CDR3 spans 14 residues. V was clipped by 4 bases and J by 2 bases, with 12 bases between them. The CDR3 spells CASSSLGEPYEQYF. CDR3 DNA: TGTGCCAGCAGCTCCCTCGGGGAACCCTACGAGCAGTACTTC.

This clonotype was picked up a small number of times. The rearrangement links TRBV3-1 to TRBJ2-7; D could derive from TRBD1 or TRBD2 (5 bases each). The CDR3 is 15 residues long. Trimming removed 0 bases from V and 2 bases from J, with 11 bases in between. Germline lookup yields CDR1 LGHDT and CDR2 YNNKEL (reference sequence). CDR3 in DNA: TGTGCCAGCAGCCAAGACTTCGGGGCCACCTACGAGCAGTACTTC. Protein: CASSQDFGATYEQYF.

This clonotype came up a few times. J is TRBJ2-7 and V is TRBV4-3; D possibly corresponds to TRBD1 (5 bases). The V gene's germline CDR1 is LGHNA and CDR2 YSLEER. V lost 1 base and J 4 bases, leaving 14 bases between the germline ends. The CDR3 has 15 residues. CDR3 sequence: CASSQGNGALYEQYF. Written as DNA, the CDR3 is TGCGCCAGCAGCCAAGGCAATGGGGCTCTATACGAGCAGTACTTC.

This clonotype was detected many times. The chain couples TRBV19 to TRBJ2-1, with D maybe TRBD2 (6 bases). This CDR3 region has 15 residues. Deletions cut 4 bases from V and 0 bases from J, with 10 bases between. Germline CDR1 and CDR2: LNHDA and SQIVND (reference sequence). In DNA, the CDR3 is TGTGCCAGTAGTACCCTGGGGGGCTCCTACAATGAGCAGTTCTTC. It yields the protein CASSTLGGSYNEQFF.

CDR3 nucleotide sequence: TGTGCCAGCAGTGAAACAGGGAGCTACAATGAGCAGTTCTTC. Encoded protein: CASSETGSYNEQFF. The genes are TRBV6-4 and TRBJ2-1, with D perhaps TRBD1 (6 bases). The CDR3 is made up of 14 amino acids. Germline V gives CDR1 MRHNA, CDR2 SNTAGT. V was clipped by 3 bases and J by 3 bases, with 9 bases between them.

This clonotype came up many times. The junction departs from the called germline gene at one end, perhaps through a read error. The chain recombines TRBV6-1 with TRBJ2-1; maybe TRBD2 (6 bases). CDR1 is MNHNS and CDR2 is SASEGT in the germline V gene. This CDR3 region has 15 residues. Written as DNA, the CDR3 is TGCGCCAGCAGTCCCGACGGGAGCTCCTACAATGAGCAGTTCTTC. It specifies CASSPDGSSYNEQFF.

The chain combines TRBV10-1 with TRBJ2-5; D remains unclear. Trimming took off 3 bases at V and 5 bases at J, with 13 bases between the two ends. The length of the CDR3 is 14 residues. Germline V gene lookup returns CDR1 WNHNN and CDR2 SYGVQD (reference sequence). The CDR3 coding sequence is TGCGCCAGCAGTGAAGGGCACGTGGGGGAGACCCAGTACTTC. Translating gives CASSEGHVGETQYF.

This clonotype was observed many times. The chain links TRBV15 to TRBJ1-1, with D possibly being TRBD1 (5 bases). The V end was cut by 0 bases, the J end by 5 bases, with 7 bases between. CDR3 size: 13 residues. CDR1 LNHNV and CDR2 YYDKDF come from the germline V gene (reference sequence). CDR3 protein: CATSRDRDTEAFF. The CDR3 nucleotides read TGTGCCACCAGCAGAGACAGGGATACTGAAGCTTTCTTT.

The sample holds a few counts of this clonotype. The rearrangement links TRBV21-1 to TRBJ2-7; the listed D gene, TRBD2, was not tested against the DNA. TRBV21-1 is a listed pseudogene. The CDR3 is made up of 15 amino acids. CDR3 amino acids: CASSTFSGGAYEQYF. Written as DNA, the CDR3 is TGTGCCAGCAGCACTTTTAGCGGGGGGGCCTACGAGCAGTACTTC.

This clonotype was seen many times. This sequence joins TRBV4-3 and TRBJ2-1; 14 nucleotides line up with TRBD2. V dropped 2 bases and J dropped 5; count of bases not matched to a gene: 5. CDR3 length: 17 residues. Germline CDR1 LGHNA, CDR2 YSLEER. The CDR3 region is CASSQNSGLAGDNEQFF. CDR3 coding DNA: TGCGCCAGCAGCCAAAACTCGGGACTAGCGGGAGACAATGAGCAGTTCTTC.

Many counts were recorded for this clonotype. The J gene is TRBJ2-2, the V gene TRBV5-1, with 9 bases that match TRBD1. The CDR3 covers 13 residues. V lost 7 bases and J lost 5; bases outside the gene matches: 3. CDR1 and CDR2 (germline): SGHRS, YFSETQ. CDR3 in DNA: TGCGCCAGCGGGACAGGGATGACCGGGGAGCTGTTTTTT. It translates to CASGTGMTGELFF.

In its sample, this clonotype was seen many times. The genes are TRBV7-2 and TRBJ1-2; 10 bases line up with TRBD1. In germline, CDR1 is SGHTA, CDR2 FQGNSA. CDR3 size: 14 residues. J was trimmed by 5 bases and V by 5 bases; bases with no gene match: 5. CDR3 bases: TGTGCCAGCAGCGCAGGGACAGGGGTATATGGCTACACCTTC. It is translated as CASSAGTGVYGYTF.

This clonotype was picked up one time. The chain has TRBV2 and TRBJ2-3; 8 positions agree with TRBD2. CDR3 length: 14 residues. Germline CDR1 SNHLY, CDR2 FYNNEI. V lost 5 bases to trimming and J lost 5 bases; unmatched junction nucleotides: 6. The CDR3 loop is CASSTGLEIDTQYF. The CDR3 nucleotides are TGTGCCAGCAGTACGGGACTAGAAATAGATACGCAGTATTTT.